This passage covers 23 T cell receptor beta chains from one sample sequenced in a study of identical twins. TCRdb reprocessed the 5' RACE reads via MiXCR and lists one record per CDR3 protein. This table holds a few hundred thousand distinct CDR3 sequences, over 9.5% found once. Sequenced material: memory T cells sorted from blood. Receptor source: a man between 50 and 59 years old in good health.

This clonotype was recorded at least ten times. The chain joins TRBV6-2 or TRBV6-3 to TRBJ2-3; unclear D gene. The germline V gene encodes CDR1 MNHEY and CDR2 SVGEGT. Trimming left V 4 bases short and J 5 bases short, with 10 bases between. The CDR3 loop spans 13 amino acids. Here the CDR3 DNA reads TGTGCCAGCAGTTGGGGAATCGGAGATACGCAGTATTTT. It translates to CASSWGIGDTQYF.

This clonotype has just a few counts. The chain couples TRBV5-1 to TRBJ2-7, with 10 bases matching TRBD2. Trimming cost V 4 bases and J 5 bases; bases outside gene matches: 9. Per germline, CDR1 SGHRS and CDR2 YFSETQ. The CDR3 totals 15 residues. The DNA for the CDR3 is TGCGCCAGCAGCCCGGACTCGGGACTAGCGAACGAGCAGTACTTC. This sequence encodes CASSPDSGLANEQYF.

This clonotype was recorded many times. The chain couples TRBV7-2 to TRBJ2-3; tentatively, D is TRBD2 (6 bases). From germline, CDR1 is SGHTA and CDR2 FQGNSA. The V end was cut by 5 bases, the J end by 1 base, with 16 bases between. This CDR3 has 16 residues. The CDR3 loop reads CASSPSGPLGTDTQYF. CDR3 DNA: TGTGCCAGCAGCCCCAGCGGGCCTTTGGGCACAGATACGCAGTATTTT.

This clonotype was counted between two and nine times. J is TRBJ2-1 and V is TRBV20-1; 12 bases fit TRBD1. V was pared by 2 bases and J by 6 bases, with 5 bases of the junction left unmatched. There are 15 residues in the CDR3. Germline assignment: CDR1 DFQATT and CDR2 SNEGSKA (reference sequence). The CDR3 DNA reads as TGCAGTGCTAGAATTCCGGGACAGGGGGCCAATGAGCAGTTCTTC. It codes for CSARIPGQGANEQFF.

The chain employs TRBV7-2 and TRBJ1-2; D may be TRBD1 (6 bases). From germline, CDR1 is SGHTA and CDR2 FQGNSA. Trimming stripped 5 bases from V and 4 bases from J, with 17 bases between. CDR3 length: 15 residues. The CDR3 spells CASSPGGQALYGYTF. CDR3 DNA sequence: TGTGCCAGCAGCCCCGGGGGGCAGGCCCTCTATGGCTACACCTTC.

This clonotype was seen at least ten times. The chain carries TRBV20-1 and TRBJ2-7, with D maybe TRBD2 (5 bases). V dropped 2 bases and J dropped 0 bases, with 5 bases sitting between them. CDR1 is DFQATT, CDR2 SNEGSKA, per germline (reference sequence). The CDR3 covers 12 residues. DNA for the CDR3: TGCAGTGCTAGACTAGCCTCCTACGAGCAGTACTTC. The encoded protein is CSARLASYEQYF.

The V call is TRBV6-5, the J call TRBJ1-3; D is unclear. This CDR3 has 15 amino acids. The germline gives CDR1 MNHEY, CDR2 SVGAGI. Between the trimmed V and J ends, which lost 2 bases and 0 bases, there was a span of 8 bases. The CDR3 DNA is TGTGCCAGCAGTTACCCAGGCCTCTCTGGAAACACCATATATTTT. It encodes CASSYPGLSGNTIYF.

CDR3 bases: TGTGCCAGCAGCTTCCTACTAGAGGCCGGGGAGCTGTTTTTT. Translating it yields CASSFLLEAGELFF. The V call is TRBV5-8, the J call TRBJ2-2, with D maybe TRBD2 (5 bases). Germline loops: CDR1 SGHTS, CDR2 YDEGEE. With 2 bases removed from V and 6 bases from J, the gap between germline ends came to 11 bases. This CDR3 contains 14 residues.

V gene TRBV7-8 combines with J gene TRBJ2-3; D is perhaps TRBD1 (5 bases). The V end was cut by 5 bases, the J end by 2 bases, with 17 bases between. The CDR3 totals 16 residues. The germline CDR1 and CDR2 sequences are SGHVS and FQNEAQ. This CDR3 is CASSVGAATTTDTQYF. CDR3 DNA: TGTGCCAGCAGCGTAGGGGCGGCAACGACCACAGATACGCAGTATTTT.

This clonotype was detected only a few times. The rearrangement uses TRBV5-1 and TRBJ2-3; maybe TRBD2 (6 bases). Germline V gives CDR1 SGHRS, CDR2 YFSETQ. The CDR3 is 15 residues long. V was pared by 4 bases and J by 0 bases, with 12 bases between. The CDR3 loop is CASSETGTSTDTQYF. DNA for the CDR3: TGCGCCAGCAGCGAAACCGGGACTAGCACAGATACGCAGTATTTT.

This clonotype appeared many times. The V and J genes are TRBV7-9 and TRBJ1-1; a possible D gene is TRBD1 (5 bases). Trimming left V 1 base short and J 7 bases short, with 10 bases between. Germline V gives CDR1 SEHNR, CDR2 FQNEAQ (reference sequence). This CDR3 is built from 13 residues. The CDR3 DNA follows: TGTGCCAGCAGCTTAGATGACAGCATTGAAGCTTTCTTT. Translated, it gives CASSLDDSIEAFF. Together with reference TRBV7-9 and TRBJ1-1, the CDR3 gives the full variable domain: DTGVSQNPRHKITKRGQNVTFRCDPISEHNRLYWYRQTLGQGPEFLTYFQNEAQLEKSRLLSDRFSAERPKGSFSTLEIQRTEQGDSAMYLCASSLDDSIEAFFGQGTRLTVV.

In this sample, this clonotype turned up a few times. This sequence joins TRBV24-1 and TRBJ1-5, with a weak D call TRBD1 (6 bases). The CDR3 has 16 amino acids. CDR1 KGHDR and CDR2 SFDVKD come from the germline V gene. Deletions cut 0 bases from V and 2 bases from J, with 10 bases between. The CDR3 DNA reads as TGTGCCACCAGTGATTTGAAGGACAGAGGCAATCAGCCCCAGCATTTT. Translated: CATSDLKDRGNQPQHF.

This chain joins TRBV9 and TRBJ1-2, with a possible D match to TRBD1 (5 bases). V shed 0 bases and J shed 8 bases, with 11 bases lying between them. This CDR3 contains 13 residues. CDR1 is SGDLS, CDR2 YYNGEE, per germline. The CDR3 bases are TGTGCCAGCAGCGTAGAGGAGGGGAGCGGCTACACCTTC. It is translated as CASSVEEGSGYTF.

This clonotype has only a few counts. This chain links TRBV28 with TRBJ1-6; a possible D gene is TRBD1 (6 bases). Germline V gives CDR1 MDHEN, CDR2 SYDVKM. Trimming shortened V by 4 bases and J by 4 bases, and 14 bases separated the two germline ends. The CDR3 extends over 16 amino acids. As DNA, the CDR3 is TGTGCCAGCAGTTCATCAGGGGCGATTTATAATTCACCCCTCCACTTT. It codes for CASSSSGAIYNSPLHF.

This clonotype has a handful of counts. The gene calls are TRBV21-1 and TRBJ2-7. TRBV21-1 is listed as a pseudogene. CDR3 length: 17 residues. In nucleotides, the CDR3 is TGTGCCAGCAGCAAAGCACCTCGTGTTCGAGGAACCTACGAGCAGTACTTC. It specifies CASSKAPRVRGTYEQYF.

In its sample, this clonotype was seen a few times. This chain connects TRBV30 to TRBJ1-1; no firm D call. The CDR3 has 13 amino acids. CDR1 is GTSNPN, CDR2 SVGIG, per germline (reference sequence). V lost 4 bases to trimming and J lost 4 bases, with 13 bases between them. DNA of the CDR3: TGTGCCTGGATGTCGGGCGTTGTCACTGAAGCTTTCTTT. Encoded protein: CAWMSGVVTEAFF.

There are a few counts of this clonotype. The chain couples TRBV7-9 to TRBJ2-5, with D tentatively TRBD1 (5 bases). The CDR3 sequence is 13 residues long. The V and J ends lost 1 base and 5 bases respectively, with 8 bases between them. The germline V gene has CDR1 SEHNR and CDR2 FQNEAQ (reference sequence). DNA for the CDR3: TGTGCCAGCAGCTTAGTAGGGGCGGAGACCCAGTACTTC. It yields the protein CASSLVGAETQYF.

This clonotype was picked up a small number of times. J is TRBJ1-2 and V is TRBV6-4; TRBD1 aligns across 8 bases. Germline V gives CDR1 MRHNA, CDR2 SNTAGT. V trimming: 1 base; J trimming: 6 bases; junction bases outside the gene matches: 7. This CDR3 region has 15 residues. The CDR3 bases are TGTGCCAGCAGTGACTTTTGGACAGGGCAGGATGGCTACACCTTC. This codes for CASSDFWTGQDGYTF.

The chain is built from TRBV5-1 and TRBJ1-4; unclear D gene. V was clipped by 3 bases and J by 0 bases, with 9 bases between them. Germline CDR1 reads SGHRS; CDR2 reads YFSETQ. This CDR3 is 15 amino acids long. CDR3 DNA: TGCGCCAGCAGCTGGTGGGGTGCAACTAATGAAAAACTGTTTTTT. Its translation: CASSWWGATNEKLFF. The complete variable domain, with remaining parts taken from reference TRBV5-1 and TRBJ1-4, reads KAGVTQTPRYLIKTRGQQVTLSCSPISGHRSVSWYQQTPGQGLQFLFEYFSETQRNKGNFPGRFSGRQFSNSRSEMNVSTLELGDSALYLCASSWWGATNEKLFFGSGTQLSVL.

This CDR3 reads CASSLGDRVTDTQYF. The CDR3 nucleotides read TGCGCCAGCAGCTTGGGAGACAGGGTAACAGATACGCAGTATTTT. The rearrangement joins TRBV5-1 to TRBJ2-3; 7 bases match TRBD1. The germline V gene encodes CDR1 SGHRS and CDR2 YFSETQ. The CDR3 totals 15 residues. Trimming took 0 bases from V and 3 from J; bases not matched to a gene: 4.

This clonotype was counted between two and nine times. The chain joins TRBV4-2 to TRBJ2-5; D is undetermined. This CDR3 has 13 amino acids. The germline CDR1 and CDR2 sequences are LGHNA and YNFKEQ. The V and J ends lost 1 base and 9 bases respectively, with 12 bases between them. The CDR3 DNA reads TGTGCCAGCAGCCAAGTTTCCGGTGGACCCCAGTACTTC. This codes for CASSQVSGGPQYF.

The genes are TRBV20-1 and TRBJ2-2; D is perhaps TRBD1 (6 bases). The germline CDR1 and CDR2 sequences are DFQATT and SNEGSKA (reference sequence). Between the trimmed V and J ends, which lost 5 bases and 0 bases, there was a span of 13 bases. The CDR3 has 15 residues. The CDR3 here is CSASPGHANTGELFF. The CDR3 nucleotides read TGCAGTGCTTCCCCGGGACATGCGAACACCGGGGAGCTGTTTTTT.

This clonotype was observed a handful of times. CDR3 DNA: TGCAGTGCTACCAGGCTGACTAGCGGGATGGGAGAGACCCAGTACTTC. This sequence encodes CSATRLTSGMGETQYF. V and J are TRBV20-1 and TRBJ2-5, with 11 bases identical to TRBD2. V dropped 4 bases and J dropped 4; count of bases not matched to a gene: 11. The CDR3 has 16 amino acids. Germline values: CDR1 DFQATT, CDR2 SNEGSKA (reference sequence).